Sequencing of this T cell receptor beta chain was carried out in a study of blood T cells in healthy people across ages. Only a few counts were recorded for this clonotype. The antigen is undetermined. Germline CDR1 reads SNHLY; CDR2 reads FYNNEI. V was trimmed by 3 bases and J by 4 bases, leaving 5 bases between them. This CDR3 contains 12 residues. Whole-study findings and limits: CMV status of donors was not determined, possibly confounding expanded clonotype changes. Roughly linear age-related decline in beta diversity appeared, significant by age 40.

The authors ran a second PCR of about 7 to 11 cycles using a sample-barcoded 5' primer and a J-beta primer mix. TCRdb reanalysed the 5' RACE reads using MiXCR and keeps one entry per CDR3 protein. Of 800,000 to 900,000 distinct CDR3 sequences listed, around two thirds are singletons. Individuals who donated were healthy Caucasians from Russia aged roughly 6 to 100. In each sample, at least 7 million PBMCs were isolated. The specimen was blood. This TCR was recovered from a man younger than 40 in good health. The rearrangement joins TRBV2 to TRBJ2-3; D remains unclear. The CDR3 sequence is CASSEGPDTQYF. The CDR3 coding sequence is TGTGCCAGCAGTGAGGGTCCAGATACGCAGTATTTT.